This T cell receptor (beta chain) was identified during a study of regulatory T cells in long-lasting Graves disease. The study, taken as a whole, reports: Among the persistent patients, 2,500 to 3,500 public clonotypes were shared, more than the 850 to 1,000 shared among new patients. Newly diagnosed disease favored TRBV20-1 and TRBJ2-1 over persistent disease.

To make TCR beta libraries, researchers used iRepertoire HTBI primers and Arm-PCR of CDR3 regions. Original processing methods: Analysis of the samples identified about 62 TRBV and 14 TRBJ segments. TCRdb recomputed calls from the multiplex PCR reads with MiXCR, one row per CDR3 protein. The V and J calls were determined by TCRdb, not by the authors. Of 450,000 or so distinct CDR3 sequences detected, 20% to 25% appear once; the ten largest clones hold over 10%. CDR1 and CDR2 from the germline V gene are SEHNR and FQNEAQ (reference sequence). The CDR3 sequence is 14 residues long. The J segment lost 9 bases and the V segment lost 5 bases, leaving 9 bases of the junction unmatched. The time point here: persistent/refractory GD, antithyroid drugs over 5 years with positive TRAb. PBMC RNA served as the TCR library source. On this clonotype itself: The antigen remains unidentified.

The receptor was derived from a female donor with Graves disease. The chain joins TRBV7-9 to TRBJ1-2, with TRBD1 matching 10 bases. Sequencing used peripheral blood mononuclear cells (PBMCs), obtained when the disease was refractory, from a patient treated with antithyroid drugs. In DNA, the CDR3 is TGTGCCAGCAGCCCCCGAGGGACAGGGGAGAGCTACACCTTC. This translates into CASSPRGTGESYTF.